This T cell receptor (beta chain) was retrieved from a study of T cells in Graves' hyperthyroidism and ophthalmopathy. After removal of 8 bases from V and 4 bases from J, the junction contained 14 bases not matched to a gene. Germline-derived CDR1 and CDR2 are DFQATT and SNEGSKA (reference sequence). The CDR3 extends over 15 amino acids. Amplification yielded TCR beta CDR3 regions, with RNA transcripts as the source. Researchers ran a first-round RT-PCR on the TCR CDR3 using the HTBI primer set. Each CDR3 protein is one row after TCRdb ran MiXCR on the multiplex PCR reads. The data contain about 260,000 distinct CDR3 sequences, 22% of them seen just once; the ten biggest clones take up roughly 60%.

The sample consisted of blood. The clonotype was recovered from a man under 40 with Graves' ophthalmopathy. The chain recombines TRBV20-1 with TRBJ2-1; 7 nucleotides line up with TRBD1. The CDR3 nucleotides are TGCAGTTCCCTACAGGGGATCCAGTCTTACAATGAGCAGTTCTTC. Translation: CSSLQGIQSYNEQFF.